This T cell receptor (beta chain) was identified in a study of beta chain features in type 1 diabetes. Each of the CD4+ naive, central memory, regulatory and stem cell-like memory populations was sorted via CD45RO/CCR7/CD25/CD127/CD95/CD27. This clone was counted a few times. Germline V gene data show CDR1 as ENHRY and CDR2 as SYGVKD. Trimming took off 8 bases at V and 0 bases at J, with 20 bases between the two ends. The length of the CDR3 is 16 residues. Every isolated RNA sample was fully reverse transcribed, so sequencing captured expressed TCRB transcripts. Around 3.9 million reads per sample were averaged for naive, central memory and regulatory samples. Some clones are missing from TCRdb's copy, which holds only in-frame ones; the method was immunoSEQ multiplex PCR. This table holds 130,000 to 150,000 clones, under 60% found once.

The sequencing sample was made of Tregs from blood. This chain joins TRBV10-3 and TRBJ2-7; D perhaps matches TRBD2 (6 bases). The sequence was obtained from a man aged 18 to 35 in good health. CDR3 nucleotide sequence: TGTGCCATCGGGACTGGCCACCTCCCAAGCTCCTACGAGCAGTACTTC. Translation gives CAIGTGHLPSSYEQYF.